The sequence of this TCR beta chain was determined in a study of blood T cells in healthy people across ages. Trimming cost V 0 bases and J 14 bases, with 21 bases left between them. Germline CDR1 and CDR2: DFQATT and SNEGSKA (reference sequence). The CDR3 is 14 residues long. Through a sample-barcoded 5' primer and a J-beta primer mix, a second PCR was run for about 6 to 11 cycles. TCRdb reanalysed the 5' RACE reads using MiXCR and keeps one entry per CDR3 protein. Of hundreds of thousands of distinct CDR3 sequences in the sample, about 53% were seen once. Worth noting for this clonotype: The antigen is undetermined.

Study-level results: Estimates based on one million T cells were treated as lower bounds.

The clonotype comes from a man older than 75 in good health. The gene calls are TRBV20-1 and TRBJ2-3, with TRBD2 as a possible D gene (5 bases). The sequenced material came from blood. In DNA, the CDR3 is TGCAGTGCTAGAGATACTAGAGAAGGGAGAGACGCGTATTTT. Translating gives CSARDTREGRDAYF.